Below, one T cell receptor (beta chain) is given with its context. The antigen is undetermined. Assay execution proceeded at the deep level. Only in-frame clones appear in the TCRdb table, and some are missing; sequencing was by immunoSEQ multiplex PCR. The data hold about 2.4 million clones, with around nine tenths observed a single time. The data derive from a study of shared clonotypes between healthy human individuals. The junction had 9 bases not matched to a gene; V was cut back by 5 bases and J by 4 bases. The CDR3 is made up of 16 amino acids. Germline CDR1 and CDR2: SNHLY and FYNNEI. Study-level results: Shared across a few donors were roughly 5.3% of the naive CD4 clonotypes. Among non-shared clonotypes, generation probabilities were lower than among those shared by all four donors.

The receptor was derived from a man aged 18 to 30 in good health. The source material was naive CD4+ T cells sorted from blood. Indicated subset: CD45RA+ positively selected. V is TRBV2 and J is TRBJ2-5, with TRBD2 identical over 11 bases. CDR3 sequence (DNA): TGTGCCAGCAGTACTGGACTAGCGGGTGCAGGAGAGACCCAGTACTTC. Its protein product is CASSTGLAGAGETQYF. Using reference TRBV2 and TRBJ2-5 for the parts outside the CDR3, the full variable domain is EPEVTQTPSHQVTQMGQEVILRCVPISNHLYFYWYRQILGQKVEFLVSFYNNEISEKSEIFDDQFSVERPDGSNFTLKIRSTKLEDSAMYFCASSTGLAGAGETQYFGPGTRLLVL.